This TCR beta chain was recorded in a study of blood T cell repertoires in COVID-19. This CDR3 region has 15 residues. Germline V gives CDR1 KGHSH, CDR2 LQKENI. The V end lost 0 bases, the J end lost 3 bases, and 9 bases lay between the germline ends. Measured with immunoSEQ multiplex PCR; TCRdb has only the in-frame clones, and not every one. The sample has 450,000 to 600,000 clones, about 90% seen once. The sequence came from a woman aged 18-29 years who had recovered from COVID-19. The chain combines TRBV18 with TRBJ1-3, with D maybe TRBD1 (6 bases). The sample taken for sequencing was PBMCs or T cells enriched from blood (not recorded which). CDR3 in amino acids: CASSPPGAYGNTIYF. CDR3 bases: TGTGCCAGCTCACCACCGGGGGCCTATGGAAACACCATATATTTT.